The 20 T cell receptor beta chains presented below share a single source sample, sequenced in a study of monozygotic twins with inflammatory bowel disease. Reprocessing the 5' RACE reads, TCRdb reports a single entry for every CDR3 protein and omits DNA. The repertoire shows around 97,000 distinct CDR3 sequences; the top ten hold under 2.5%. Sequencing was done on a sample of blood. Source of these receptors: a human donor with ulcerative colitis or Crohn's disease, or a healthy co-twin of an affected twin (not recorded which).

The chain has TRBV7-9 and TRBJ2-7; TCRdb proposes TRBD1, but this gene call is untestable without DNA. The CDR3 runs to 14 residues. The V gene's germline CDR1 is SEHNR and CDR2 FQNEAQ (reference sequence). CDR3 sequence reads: CASSYEGDRAEQYF. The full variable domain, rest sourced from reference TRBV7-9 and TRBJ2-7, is DTGVSQNPRHKITKRGQNVTFRCDPISEHNRLYWYRQTLGQGPEFLTYFQNEAQLEKSRLLSDRFSAERPKGSFSTLEIQRTEQGDSAMYLCASSYEGDRAEQYFGPGTRLTVT.

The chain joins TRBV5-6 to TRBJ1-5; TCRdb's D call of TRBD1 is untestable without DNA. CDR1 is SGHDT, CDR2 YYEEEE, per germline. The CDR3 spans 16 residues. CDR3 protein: CASSLTGKGSNQPQHF.

The CDR3 loop reads CASRPQLAGRDNEQFF. The chain carries TRBV7-2 and TRBJ2-1; absent DNA, TCRdb's TRBD2 call cannot be checked. The CDR3 loop spans 16 amino acids. Germline lookup yields CDR1 SGHTA and CDR2 FQGNSA.

CDR3 in amino acids: CSAGGLGLAGVYSREQYF. The chain combines TRBV20-1 with TRBJ2-7; TCRdb designates TRBD2, a call that cannot be tested without DNA. The germline CDR1 and CDR2 sequences are DFQATT and SNEGSKA (reference sequence). This CDR3 comprises 18 residues.

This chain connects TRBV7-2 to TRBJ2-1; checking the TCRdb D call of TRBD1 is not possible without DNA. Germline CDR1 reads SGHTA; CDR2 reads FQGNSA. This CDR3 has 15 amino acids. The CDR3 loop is CASSFRGPSYNEQFF. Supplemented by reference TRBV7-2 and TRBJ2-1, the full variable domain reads GAGVSQSPSNKVTEKGKDVELRCDPISGHTALYWYRQSLGQGLEFLIYFQGNSAPDKSGLPSDRFSAERTGGSVSTLTIQRTQQEDSAVYLCASSFRGPSYNEQFFGPGTRLTVL.

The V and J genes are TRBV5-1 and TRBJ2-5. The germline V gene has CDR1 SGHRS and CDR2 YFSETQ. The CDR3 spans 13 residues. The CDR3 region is CASATGYQETQYF.

The chain's CDR3 is CASSNIPGEQYF. The rearrangement uses TRBV5-1 and TRBJ2-7; checking the TCRdb D call of TRBD1 is not possible without DNA. This CDR3 has 12 residues. CDR1 is SGHRS and CDR2 is YFSETQ in the germline V gene.

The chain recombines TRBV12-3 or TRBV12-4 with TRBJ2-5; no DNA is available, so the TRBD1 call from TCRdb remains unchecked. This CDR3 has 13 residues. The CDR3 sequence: CASGYRGKETQYF.

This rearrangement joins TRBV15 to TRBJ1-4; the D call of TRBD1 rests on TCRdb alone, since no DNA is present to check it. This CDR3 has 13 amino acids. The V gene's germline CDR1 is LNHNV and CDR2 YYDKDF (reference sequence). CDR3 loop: CATSRDRGEKLFF.

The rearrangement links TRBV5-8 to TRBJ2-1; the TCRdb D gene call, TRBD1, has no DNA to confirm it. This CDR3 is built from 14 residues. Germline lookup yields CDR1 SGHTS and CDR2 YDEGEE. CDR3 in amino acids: CASSRPGQYNEQFF.

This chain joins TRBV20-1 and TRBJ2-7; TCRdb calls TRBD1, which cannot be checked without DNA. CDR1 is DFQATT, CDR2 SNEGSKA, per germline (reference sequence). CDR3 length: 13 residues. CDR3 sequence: CSARGTGGYEQYF.

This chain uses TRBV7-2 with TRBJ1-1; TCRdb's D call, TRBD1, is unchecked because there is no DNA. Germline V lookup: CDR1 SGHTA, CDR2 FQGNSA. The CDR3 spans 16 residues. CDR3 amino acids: CASNRRTGRIGAEAFF.

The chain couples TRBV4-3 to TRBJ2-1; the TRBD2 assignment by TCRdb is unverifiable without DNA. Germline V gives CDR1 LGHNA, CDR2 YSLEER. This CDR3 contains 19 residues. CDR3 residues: CASSQDGLAGGSSYNEQFF.

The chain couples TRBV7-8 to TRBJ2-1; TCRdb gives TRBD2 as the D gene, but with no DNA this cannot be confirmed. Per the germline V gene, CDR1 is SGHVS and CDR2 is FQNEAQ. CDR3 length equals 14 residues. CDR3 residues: CASSLGTSDYEQFF.

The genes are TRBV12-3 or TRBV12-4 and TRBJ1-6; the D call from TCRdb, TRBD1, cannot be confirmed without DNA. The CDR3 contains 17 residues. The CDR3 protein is CASSSILGVGDNSPLHF.

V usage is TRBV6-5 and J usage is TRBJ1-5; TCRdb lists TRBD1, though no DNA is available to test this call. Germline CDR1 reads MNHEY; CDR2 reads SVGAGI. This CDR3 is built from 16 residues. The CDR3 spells CASSYSSQGGTQPQHF.

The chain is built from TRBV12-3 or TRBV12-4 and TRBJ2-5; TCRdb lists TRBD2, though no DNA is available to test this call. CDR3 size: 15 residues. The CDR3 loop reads CASSRLAGSQETQYF.

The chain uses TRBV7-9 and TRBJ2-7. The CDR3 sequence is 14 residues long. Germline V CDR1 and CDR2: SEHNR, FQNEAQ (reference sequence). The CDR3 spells CASSLDAAAYEQYF.

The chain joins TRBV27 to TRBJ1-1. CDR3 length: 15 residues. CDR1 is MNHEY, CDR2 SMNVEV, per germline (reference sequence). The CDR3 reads CTSSFSNRSGTEAFF.

The CDR3 reads CASSFLGGRQETQYF. The chain carries TRBV7-7 and TRBJ2-5. The length of the CDR3 is 15 residues. Germline loops: CDR1 SSHAT, CDR2 FNYEAQ (reference sequence).